Listed below are T cell receptor beta chains from one sample, sequenced in a study of blood T cell repertoires in COVID-19. The protocol was immunoSEQ multiplex PCR, while the TCRdb copy is restricted to in-frame clones and leaves out a portion. The sample has fewer than 350,000 clones, less than 90% seen once. Material for sequencing was peripheral blood. Every receptor here comes from a woman aged 25 to 39 with COVID-19, enrolled during active disease. Both conserved end residues are part of each CDR3. Fields, in order: D gene, V gene, J gene, clone size, CDR3 DNA, CDR3 protein. D genes are given only for firm matches. Clone size appears in some rows only: once, few, many, or a class for an expanded clone.

NA	TRBV14	TRBJ1-2	NA	TGTGCCAGCAGCCAACAGGGCAACTATGGCTACACCTTC	CASSQQGNYGYTF
TRBD1	TRBV6-1	TRBJ1-6	NA	TGTGCCAGCAGTGAAGGGGGGACAGTGCCACCCCTCCACTTT	CASSEGGTVPPLHF
TRBD1	TRBV6-5	TRBJ2-7	NA	TGTGCCAGCAGTTACTCGGTACAGGGGGAACCCTACGAGCAGTACTTC	CASSYSVQGEPYEQYF
TRBD2	TRBV7-9	TRBJ2-3	NA	TGTGCCAGCAGCCCCGAGGGGCGGGGGGACTCAGATACGCAGTATTTT	CASSPEGRGDSDTQYF
NA	TRBV5-4	TRBJ1-6	once	TGTGCCAGCAGCTTAACCCTGGGAGGGAGCTCCTATAATTCACCCCTCCACTTT	CASSLTLGGSSYNSPLHF
TRBD2	TRBV6-5	TRBJ2-5	NA	TGTGCCAGCATCCACCGGGGGGGGCAAGAGACCCAGTACTTC	CASIHRGGQETQYF
NA	TRBV5-6	TRBJ1-1	NA	TGTGCCAGCAGCCTTGACACCCGGGGAGCTTTCTTT	CASSLDTRGAFF
NA	TRBV10-2	TRBJ2-2	NA	TGCGCCAGCACCCAAACCGGGGAGCTGTTTTTT	CASTQTGELFF
NA	TRBV3-1/TRBV3-2	TRBJ2-5	NA	TGTGCCAGCAGCCAAGATCAAACCACCGGGGAGACCCAGTACTTC	CASSQDQTTGETQYF
NA	TRBV6-1	TRBJ1-5	NA	TGTGCCAGCAGTGAAGCGCGGGTTCGTCCCCAGCATTTT	CASSEARVRPQHF
TRBD1	TRBV19	TRBJ1-3	NA	TGTGCCAGTAGTGGTTGGCAGGGGGCCTCTGGAAACACCATATATTTT	CASSGWQGASGNTIYF
NA	TRBV18	TRBJ2-3	NA	TGTGCCAGCTCACAAACCCTTACAGGGCCTCCAAGCACAGATACGCAGTATTTT	CASSQTLTGPPSTDTQYF
TRBD2	TRBV28	TRBJ2-7	NA	TGTGCCAGCAGTCCCGGACTAGCGGGGACCTACGAGCAGTACTTC	CASSPGLAGTYEQYF
NA	TRBV5-4	TRBJ2-3	NA	TGTGCCAGCAGCCACAGGGTTGCGAGCACAGATACGCAGTATTTT	CASSHRVASTDTQYF
TRBD1	TRBV30	TRBJ2-7	once	TGTGCCTTAAAAAATCCGGGACAGTACTCCTACGAGCAGTACTTC	CALKNPGQYSYEQYF
NA	TRBV7-8	TRBJ2-7	NA	TGTGCCAGCAGCACCGTCGGGTCCCCCGGCCACGAGCAGTACTTC	CASSTVGSPGHEQYF
NA	TRBV4-1	TRBJ1-2	NA	TGCGCCAGCAGCCAAGTCACTACAGGGCCCTATGGCTACACCTTC	CASSQVTTGPYGYTF
NA	TRBV7-9	TRBJ1-5	NA	TGTGCCAGCAGCACTGGTGTTCAGCCCCAGCATTTT	CASSTGVQPQHF
TRBD1	TRBV16	TRBJ2-7	NA	TGTGCCAGCAGCCACGACGGGACAGGGGGAACCTACGAGCAGTACTTC	CASSHDGTGGTYEQYF
NA	TRBV30	TRBJ1-2	once	TGTGCCTGGGACCGGGGCCAGGGAGGATCATTTGGCTACACCTTC	CAWDRGQGGSFGYTF
TRBD2	TRBV28	TRBJ2-3	once	TGTCCTGTAGCGGGGGCCACAGATACGCAGTATTTT	CPVAGATDTQYF
TRBD1	TRBV5-6	TRBJ1-5	NA	TGTGCCAGCAGCTCGACCCCGGGACAGGGAGTTCTCCAGCCCCAGCATTTT	CASSSTPGQGVLQPQHF
NA	TRBV2	TRBJ1-2	NA	TGTGCCAGCAAGGGGTTTTGGATGAACTATGGCTACACCTTC	CASKGFWMNYGYTF
NA	TRBV11-2	TRBJ2-2	NA	TGTGCCAGCAGCTTACCCGCGAACACCGGGGAGCTGTTTTTT	CASSLPANTGELFF